This TCR beta chain is from a study of blood T cell repertoires in COVID-19 (dated by TCRdb to 2019 to 2021). About the investigation overall: Collaborator samples came from the United States, Italy and Spain and covered acute and convalescent phases of COVID-19. Subjects who had been exposed to COVID-19, were actively infected with it, or had recovered from it provided the deeply sampled blood TCRbeta repertoires that made up the dataset. Where available, HLA class I and class II types were obtained from metadata supplied by the sample provider rather than from assay-based typing. Sample metadata almost always included a de-identified subject ID, COVID-19 status, age in years and sex. The repertoires were released in a freely available public database meant as a resource for research on the immune response to SARS-CoV-2. Samples were obtained from the ongoing ImmuneRACE study (first 160 participants) and from over 1,000 subjects provided by 6 global collaborators. The prospective study material was composed of cDNA or gDNA derived from T cells, B-cell-depleted T cells, or PBMCs.

Study-wide findings and limitations: The amount of clinical and demographic metadata varied by source and participant and was provided uncurated.

CDR1 and CDR2, looked up from the germline V gene, are SGHDT and YYEEEE. The CDR3 numbers 14 residues from cysteine through phenylalanine. The sequence is cut down to CDR3 DNA, 42 bases in frame from base 1. Deletion took 1 base off V and 3 bases off J, with a span of 10 bases between the germline ends. In the prospective study, participants were about 18 to 95 years old, resided in 25 or so geographic areas of the United States, and were enrolled through a virtual design. In the prospective study, participants were assigned to cohorts based on the clinical history participants reported in a screening survey and a study questionnaire. Recovered participants in ImmuneRACE Cohort 3 were defined by two consecutive negative NP/OP PCR tests, clearance by a healthcare professional, or resolution of symptoms. Each participant in the prospective study had whole blood, serum and a nasopharyngeal or oropharyngeal swab collected by mobile phlebotomists. Additional blood draws and questionnaires over a 2-month period could optionally be provided by prospective study participants. Prospective study blood samples were shipped either frozen or at room temperature before DNA extraction.

The count of this clone is one. Its antigen has not been determined. The record has no base qualities; no much larger clone is one base away. The immunoSEQ Assay, a bias-controlled multiplex PCR, was used to amplify TCRbeta CDR3 regions from genomic DNA. As for the original processing: The number of nucleated cells in each sample was estimated from the amplification of reference gene primers within the assay. To quantify the absolute abundance of each unique TCRbeta CDR3 rearrangement, sequence reads were collapsed and filtered. For each sample, productive Simpson clonality was calculated as the square root of Simpson's diversity index across productive rearrangements. TCRdb's version of the immuneACCESS table is confined to in-frame rearrangements and falls short of the full clone set. An unresolved V gene accounts for under half of the shortfall where checked; the remainder is of unknown origin. Clonal size and the V and J genes are those of that table, whereas D and trimming came from the DNA. The sample table contains more than 350,000 clones; only one count was recorded for around nine tenths of them. Of the sample, roughly 10% is held by the ten largest clones.

This TCR was recovered from a woman aged 50 to 65 who had recovered from COVID-19. Recombination joined TRBV5-6 with TRBJ2-5; TRBD1 might be the D gene, on 6 matching bases. Sequencing was done on a sample of PBMCs or T cells enriched from blood (not recorded which). The CDR3 reads CASSLYNREETQYF. In nucleotides, the sequence is TGTGCCAGCAGCTTGTATAACAGGGAAGAGACCCAGTACTTC.